The rows below give T cell receptor beta chains drawn from one sample of a study of beta chain features in type 1 diabetes. Produced via immunoSEQ multiplex PCR; TCRdb's table is partial and in-frame only. The repertoire consists of over 150,000 clones, with roughly 8.1% occurring once and the leading ten covering around 0.65%. Sequencing was done on a sample of central memory CD4+ T cells from blood. These receptors were taken from a man younger than 35 in good health. Each CDR3 is given with its conserved first and last residue. D genes are given only for firm matches. Where a row states a size, it is once, few, many or the class of an expanded clone; other rows omit it.

J gene: TRBJ1-4; V gene: TRBV7-2; D gene: TRBD1; clone size: .; CDR3 DNA: TGTGCCAGCAGCCCCTGGACAGGGACTAATGAAAAACTGTTTTTT; CDR3 protein: CASSPWTGTNEKLFF
J gene: TRBJ2-7; V gene: TRBV5-4; D gene: .; clone size: .; CDR3 DNA: TGTGCCAGCAGCCCCGGTTTCAGGGAAAACCCCTACGAGCAGTACTTC; CDR3 protein: CASSPGFRENPYEQYF
J gene: TRBJ1-2; V gene: TRBV18; D gene: .; clone size: few; CDR3 DNA: TGTGCCAGCTCACCGGACAGTAAAGATGGCTACACCTTC; CDR3 protein: CASSPDSKDGYTF
J gene: TRBJ2-2; V gene: TRBV10-3; D gene: .; clone size: few; CDR3 DNA: TGTGCCATCAGAGAGGGGCAGGGGATTGGAACTCGTAGTAACACCGGGGAGCTGTTTTTT; CDR3 protein: CAIREGQGIGTRSNTGELFF
J gene: TRBJ2-1; V gene: TRBV11-2; D gene: TRBD2; clone size: few; CDR3 DNA: TGTGCCAGCAGCTTCGTGCTAGCGGGATCGGAACAGTTCTTC; CDR3 protein: CASSFVLAGSEQFF
J gene: TRBJ2-2; V gene: TRBV30; D gene: .; clone size: .; CDR3 DNA: TGTGCCTGGTCAACGTTGAGTTTGGACACCGGGGAGCTGTTTTTT; CDR3 protein: CAWSTLSLDTGELFF
J gene: TRBJ2-5; V gene: TRBV7-9; D gene: .; clone size: many; CDR3 DNA: TGTGCCAGCAGCCCCCCAGGACAAGAGACCCAGTACTTC; CDR3 protein: CASSPPGQETQYF
J gene: TRBJ2-7; V gene: TRBV4-3; D gene: TRBD1; clone size: .; CDR3 DNA: TGCGCCAGCAGCCAAGGGGCCGGGACAGGGGCCTACGAGCAGTACTTC; CDR3 protein: CASSQGAGTGAYEQYF
J gene: TRBJ2-1; V gene: TRBV9; D gene: .; clone size: .; CDR3 DNA: TGTGCCAGCAGCGTAGTCCTCGGGACTTACAATGAGCAGTTCTTC; CDR3 protein: CASSVVLGTYNEQFF
J gene: TRBJ1-5; V gene: TRBV4-1; D gene: .; clone size: few; CDR3 DNA: TGCGCCAGCAGCCAAGGGTCCGGGGATCAGCCCCAGCATTTT; CDR3 protein: CASSQGSGDQPQHF
J gene: TRBJ1-1; V gene: TRBV11-2; D gene: .; clone size: few; CDR3 DNA: TGTGCCAGCAGCTTACGGGGGAACACTGAAGCTTTCTTT; CDR3 protein: CASSLRGNTEAFF
J gene: TRBJ1-2; V gene: TRBV4-2; D gene: TRBD1; clone size: few; CDR3 DNA: TGTGCCAGCAGCCAAGATCCCACAGGGGCCTATGGCTACACCTTC; CDR3 protein: CASSQDPTGAYGYTF
J gene: TRBJ2-3; V gene: TRBV30; D gene: .; clone size: few; CDR3 DNA: TGTGCCTGGAGTGCCCAGACAGGCTATACGCAGTATTTT; CDR3 protein: CAWSAQTGYTQYF
J gene: TRBJ2-5; V gene: TRBV7-9; D gene: .; clone size: .; CDR3 DNA: TGTGCCAGCAGCTCCATGCGACAAACAGGGTTACAAGAGACCCAGTACTTC; CDR3 protein: CASSSMRQTGLQETQYF
J gene: TRBJ1-2; V gene: TRBV28; D gene: .; clone size: .; CDR3 DNA: TGTGCCAGCAGTTCGTCGACTTTTACGAACTATGGCTACACCTTC; CDR3 protein: CASSSSTFTNYGYTF
J gene: TRBJ1-1; V gene: TRBV9; D gene: .; clone size: .; CDR3 DNA: TGTGCCAGCAGTGGGGCAGGCGTCCTCCTGAACACTGAAGCTTTCTTT; CDR3 protein: CASSGAGVLLNTEAFF
J gene: TRBJ2-4; V gene: TRBV5-6; D gene: .; clone size: few; CDR3 DNA: TGTGCCAGCAGCTTGGAGGCAGGGAGGTTGGAAAACATTCAGTACTTC; CDR3 protein: CASSLEAGRLENIQYF
J gene: TRBJ2-3; V gene: TRBV14; D gene: TRBD2; clone size: few; CDR3 DNA: TGTGCCAGCAGTCGACTAGCGGGAGGGACAGATACGCAGTATTTT; CDR3 protein: CASSRLAGGTDTQYF
J gene: TRBJ2-1; V gene: TRBV7-8; D gene: TRBD2; clone size: few; CDR3 DNA: TGTGCCAGCAGCTTAAGGGGACCCGGGACTAGCGGGAGGGCCTTTTCAGATGAGCAGTTCTTC; CDR3 protein: CASSLRGPGTSGRAFSDEQFF
J gene: TRBJ1-2; V gene: TRBV5-1; D gene: TRBD1; clone size: few; CDR3 DNA: TGCGCCAGCAGCTTGGTGACAGGGGGCGCCGGATATGGCTACACCTTC; CDR3 protein: CASSLVTGGAGYGYTF
J gene: TRBJ2-7; V gene: TRBV15; D gene: .; clone size: many; CDR3 DNA: TGTGCCACCAGCAGCCCGGGCTACGAGCAGTACTTC; CDR3 protein: CATSSPGYEQYF
J gene: TRBJ2-1; V gene: TRBV2; D gene: .; clone size: .; CDR3 DNA: TGTGCCAGCACGGTAGGGGGTGAGCAGTTCTTC; CDR3 protein: CASTVGGEQFF
J gene: TRBJ2-7; V gene: TRBV10-3; D gene: TRBD2; clone size: .; CDR3 DNA: TGTGCCATCAGTTACGAGCGGGAGGGCCGCGAGCAGTACTTC; CDR3 protein: CAISYEREGREQYF
J gene: TRBJ1-4; V gene: TRBV28; D gene: .; clone size: few; CDR3 DNA: TGTGCCAGCAGTTTCCCTCTAGCAGGTAGTAATGAAAAACTGTTTTTT; CDR3 protein: CASSFPLAGSNEKLFF
J gene: TRBJ2-2; V gene: TRBV19; D gene: .; clone size: few; CDR3 DNA: TGTGCCAGTATAGGCCTCGGCGCGGATCCGTCCGGGGAGCTGTTTTTT; CDR3 protein: CASIGLGADPSGELFF
J gene: TRBJ2-5; V gene: TRBV5-1; D gene: TRBD1; clone size: few; CDR3 DNA: TGCGCCAGCAGCTCGAACACAGGGGGCTCAGAGACCCAGTACTTC; CDR3 protein: CASSSNTGGSETQYF
J gene: TRBJ2-5; V gene: TRBV5-1; D gene: .; clone size: few; CDR3 DNA: TGCGCCAGCAGCCCTGACCTAGCCTCAGAGACCCAGTACTTC; CDR3 protein: CASSPDLASETQYF
J gene: TRBJ1-1; V gene: TRBV4-3; D gene: TRBD1; clone size: many; CDR3 DNA: TGCGCCAGCAGTCCTGGGACAGGGACGATGAACACTGAAGCTTTCTTT; CDR3 protein: CASSPGTGTMNTEAFF
J gene: TRBJ1-5; V gene: TRBV30; D gene: .; clone size: .; CDR3 DNA: TGTGCCTGGAGTATGCCCGGGATAGGGGGGCCCCAGCATTTT; CDR3 protein: CAWSMPGIGGPQHF
J gene: TRBJ2-2; V gene: TRBV29-1; D gene: .; clone size: few; CDR3 DNA: TGCAGCGTGACCGGGACTTATAACACCGGGGAGCTGTTTTTT; CDR3 protein: CSVTGTYNTGELFF
J gene: TRBJ2-1; V gene: TRBV30; D gene: TRBD2; clone size: many; CDR3 DNA: TGTGCCTGGAGGGGGGTAGCGGGCCCCTACAATGAGCAGTTCTTC; CDR3 protein: CAWRGVAGPYNEQFF
J gene: TRBJ2-1; V gene: TRBV7-9; D gene: TRBD1; clone size: .; CDR3 DNA: TGTGCCAGCAGCTCCCAACGGTGGGGACAGGGACGGGGCAATGAGCAGTTCTTC; CDR3 protein: CASSSQRWGQGRGNEQFF